Sequencing of this T cell receptor (beta chain) was carried out in a study of regulatory T cells in long-lasting Graves disease. Overall study findings and caveats: The sample size was small, and this may have reduced accuracy. Gene preferences differed: TRBV28, TRBJ1-2, TRBJ2-5 in persistent cases.

This clonotype was seen a few times. What it binds is not known. Described time point: newly diagnosed GD, antithyroid drugs for less than 3 months. Following extraction of RNA from PBMCs, that RNA was used to make the TCR library. Library construction for TCR beta used iRepertoire HTBI primers and Arm-PCR of CDR3 regions. TCRdb fed the multiplex PCR reads into MiXCR, producing one record per CDR3 protein. The sample shows 400,000 to 450,000 distinct CDR3 sequences, roughly 17% of them seen only once. Germline V gives CDR1 MDHEN, CDR2 SYDVKM. This CDR3 contains 16 residues. The V gene lost 8 bases and the J gene lost 0 bases, with 14 bases spanning the gap. In addition, the sample was reused for a study of T cells in Graves' hyperthyroidism and ophthalmopathy. That report notes: Through a model of 13 V-J features, ophthalmopathy was separated from stable hyperthyroidism.

The sample here was peripheral blood mononuclear cells (PBMCs), taken at new diagnosis, from a patient treated with antithyroid drugs. The receptor's source is a woman in her twenties or thirties with Graves disease. The chain has TRBV28 and TRBJ2-6, with D possibly TRBD1 on 6 matching bases. CDR3 amino acids: CASYRTEYSGANVLTF. Written as DNA, the CDR3 is TGTGCCAGCTATAGGACAGAATACTCTGGGGCCAACGTCCTGACTTTC.